This T cell receptor (beta chain) was observed in a study of shared clonotypes between healthy human individuals. Naivety among CD8 cells was defined by CD45RO negativity and positive CCR7 selection, thereby excluding terminally differentiated effector memory CD45RA+ cells. In regard to this clone: Antigen unknown. In the same sample, other DNA sequences code for this CDR3.

Whole-study results and caveats: Clonotype sharing among donors, it was expected, would be affected by sequencing depth. The study found lower generation probabilities in non-shared clonotypes than in those shared by all four donors.

The method was immunoSEQ multiplex PCR; TCRdb's version includes in-frame clones alone and lacks a portion of them. The sample records about 2.1 million clones, around 93% being singletons. Germline CDR1 reads LNHDA; CDR2 reads SQIVND (reference sequence). V lost 1 base, J lost 2 bases, and 6 bases lay in between. The CDR3 has 13 residues. The origin of this receptor is a young man in good health. Some clones in this sample may be carry-over from other donors' samples. Sequencing was done on a sample of naive CD8+ T cells from PBMCs. The genes are TRBV19 and TRBJ2-7; no clear D gene. DNA of the CDR3: TGTGCCAGTAGTATAGGCAGAACCTACGAGCAGTACTTC. Translating gives CASSIGRTYEQYF.